A selection of T cell receptor beta chains follows, all from one sample in a study of cytomegalovirus exposure and HLA in healthy donors. Here immunoSEQ multiplex PCR was the method, and the copy in TCRdb shows in-frame clones only, minus some. The sample lists approximately 150,000 clones, over 70% occurring once. Sequencing input: PBMCs. These receptors were taken from a woman aged 35 to 49 in good health and CMV-seropositive. The CDR3 runs from the conserved cysteine through the conserved F or W. D genes are given only for firm matches. Clone size is shown for a subset of rows, as once, few, many or a class of expanded clone.

d_call	v_call	cdr3_length	j_call	clone_size	cdr3_nt	cdr3_aa
TRBD2	TRBV5-1	14	TRBJ2-7	NA	TGCGCCAGCAGTACCCTAGCGGCTTCCTACGAGCAGTACTTC	CASSTLAASYEQYF
NA	TRBV7-9	15	TRBJ1-1	NA	TGTGCCAGCAGCTTATACGCTTCAGGGTACACTGAAGCTTTCTTT	CASSLYASGYTEAFF
NA	TRBV6-1	14	TRBJ1-4	few	TGTGCCAGCAGGGAGGGTACTGCTAATGAAAAACTGTTTTTT	CASREGTANEKLFF
NA	TRBV4-1	14	TRBJ1-2	NA	TGCGCCAGCAGCCAAGATCAGTGGAACTATGGCTACACCTTC	CASSQDQWNYGYTF
NA	TRBV19	12	TRBJ1-2	NA	TGTGCCTCCCGGGCTGGGGCGAAGGGCTACACCTTC	CASRAGAKGYTF
NA	TRBV4-3	14	TRBJ1-6	NA	TGCGCCAGCAGCCAAGTGGACAAGCGATCACCCCTCCACTTT	CASSQVDKRSPLHF
NA	TRBV27	16	TRBJ2-6	NA	TGTGCCAGCAGTAACTCAGGGTACGCTGGGGCCAACGTCCTGACTTTC	CASSNSGYAGANVLTF
NA	TRBV19	10	TRBJ1-1	NA	TGTGCCAGTCAGGGGACTGAAGCTTTCTTT	CASQGTEAFF
NA	TRBV28	17	TRBJ1-3	NA	TGTGCCAGCAGACAAGGCCAGGGGAGTACAGGTGGAAACACCATATATTTT	CASRQGQGSTGGNTIYF
TRBD2	TRBV7-9	18	TRBJ2-3	once	TGTTCCAGCAGCTTATCGACTAGCGGGGGGTTTGGGTACGATACGCAGTATTTT	CSSSLSTSGGFGYDTQYF
NA	TRBV7-2	14	TRBJ2-7	NA	TGTGCCAGCAGCTTAGATGACTACGTCTACGAGCAGTACTTC	CASSLDDYVYEQYF
TRBD2	TRBV7-9	15	TRBJ2-5	NA	TGTGCCAGCAGCCCCGGGACTAGCGGGCTGGAGACCCAGTACTTC	CASSPGTSGLETQYF
NA	TRBV19	14	TRBJ2-1	NA	TGTGCCAGTACATTGCGGGCGATGTACAATGAGCAGTTCTTC	CASTLRAMYNEQFF
NA	TRBV7-9	15	TRBJ2-6	NA	TGTGCCAGCAGCTTAGGGAGCTCTGGGGCCAACGGCCTGACTTTC	CASSLGSSGANGLTF
NA	TRBV11-2	14	TRBJ2-7	NA	TGTGCCAGCAGCTCAGTTGGGAGCGTCTACGAGCAGTACTTC	CASSSVGSVYEQYF
NA	TRBV6-6	15	TRBJ2-1	NA	TGTGCCAGCAGGTTGAGTATTACGGGGGTAACTGAGCAGTTCTTC	CASRLSITGVTEQFF
TRBD1	TRBV5-5	15	TRBJ1-4	NA	TGTGCCAGCAGCGCGATCCCGGGACAGAATGAAAAACTGTTTTTT	CASSAIPGQNEKLFF
TRBD1	TRBV10-3	16	TRBJ2-7	NA	TGTGCCATCAACCCCGGGACAGGGGCTGGCTCCTACGAGCAGTACTTC	CAINPGTGAGSYEQYF
NA	TRBV4-3	19	TRBJ1-5	NA	TGCGCCAGCAACCCGAAAAGGCAGGCGGGCTTTTATAGCAATCAGCCCCAGCATTTT	CASNPKRQAGFYSNQPQHF
TRBD1	TRBV27	13	TRBJ2-7	NA	TGTGCCAGCAGTACAGGGACAGTTTACGAGCAGTACTTC	CASSTGTVYEQYF
TRBD2	TRBV6-1	15	TRBJ2-5	few	TGTGCCAGCAGTGAAAACCGGGGGGTGCAAGAGACCCAGTACTTC	CASSENRGVQETQYF
TRBD1	TRBV6-1	18	TRBJ1-1	NA	TGTGCCAGCAGTGGGATACAGGGGGCGTCCTTTTGGGGCACTGAAGCTTTCTTT	CASSGIQGASFWGTEAFF
NA	TRBV6-6	13	TRBJ2-1	NA	TGTGCCAGCTCCGGTGGGGCCCCGAATGAGCAGTTCTTC	CASSGGAPNEQFF
TRBD2	TRBV28	15	TRBJ2-7	few	TGTGCCAGCAGTCGGCGGGGGGGCGTCTCAAGGGAGCAGTACTTC	CASSRRGGVSREQYF
NA	TRBV27	14	TRBJ1-5	NA	TGTGCCAGCAGTTTATCGCGGGCAGATCAGCCCCAGCATTTT	CASSLSRADQPQHF